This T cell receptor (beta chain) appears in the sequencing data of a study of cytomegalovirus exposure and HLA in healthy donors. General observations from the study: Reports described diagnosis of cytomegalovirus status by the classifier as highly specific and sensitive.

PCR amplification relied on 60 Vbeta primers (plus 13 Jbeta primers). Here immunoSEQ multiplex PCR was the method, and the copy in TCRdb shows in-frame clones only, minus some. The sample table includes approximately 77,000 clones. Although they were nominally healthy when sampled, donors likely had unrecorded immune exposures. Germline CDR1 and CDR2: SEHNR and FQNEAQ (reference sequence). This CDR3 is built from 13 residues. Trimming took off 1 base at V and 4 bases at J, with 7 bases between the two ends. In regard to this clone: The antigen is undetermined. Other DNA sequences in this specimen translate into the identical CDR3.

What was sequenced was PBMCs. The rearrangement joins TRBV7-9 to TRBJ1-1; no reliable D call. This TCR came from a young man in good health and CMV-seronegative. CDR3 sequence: CASSLEGGTEAFF. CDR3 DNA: TGTGCCAGCAGCTTAGAAGGAGGCACTGAAGCTTTCTTT.